This TCR beta chain was identified in a study of shared clonotypes between healthy human individuals. Findings and limits, study-wide: Generation probabilities of non-shared clonotypes were lower (relative to those shared by all four donors).

Naive CD4+ cells were CD45RA-selected; the remaining cells were memory. Genomic DNA belonging to each subset was distributed in equal measure over several immunoSEQ plates. Sequenced by immunoSEQ multiplex PCR; TCRdb stores in-frame clones only, minus some. The sample consists of approximately 320,000 clones, over 65% of them appearing once. Trimming removed 0 bases at V and 1 base at J, with 22 bases between. Per germline, CDR1 SGHRS and CDR2 YFSETQ. The CDR3 is made up of 19 amino acids. About this clone: Its antigen is unidentified.

The chain carries TRBV5-1 and TRBJ1-1, with D perhaps matching TRBD1 (6 bases). The specimen sequenced was memory CD4+ T cells sorted from blood. Subset defined: CD45RA-negative fraction. The receptor's source is a man aged 30 to 45 in good health. CDR3 coding DNA: TGCGCCAGCAGCTTGGACCCGCCCCCGACGGGGGGCCGGAACACTGAAGCTTTCTTT. This codes for CASSLDPPPTGGRNTEAFF.